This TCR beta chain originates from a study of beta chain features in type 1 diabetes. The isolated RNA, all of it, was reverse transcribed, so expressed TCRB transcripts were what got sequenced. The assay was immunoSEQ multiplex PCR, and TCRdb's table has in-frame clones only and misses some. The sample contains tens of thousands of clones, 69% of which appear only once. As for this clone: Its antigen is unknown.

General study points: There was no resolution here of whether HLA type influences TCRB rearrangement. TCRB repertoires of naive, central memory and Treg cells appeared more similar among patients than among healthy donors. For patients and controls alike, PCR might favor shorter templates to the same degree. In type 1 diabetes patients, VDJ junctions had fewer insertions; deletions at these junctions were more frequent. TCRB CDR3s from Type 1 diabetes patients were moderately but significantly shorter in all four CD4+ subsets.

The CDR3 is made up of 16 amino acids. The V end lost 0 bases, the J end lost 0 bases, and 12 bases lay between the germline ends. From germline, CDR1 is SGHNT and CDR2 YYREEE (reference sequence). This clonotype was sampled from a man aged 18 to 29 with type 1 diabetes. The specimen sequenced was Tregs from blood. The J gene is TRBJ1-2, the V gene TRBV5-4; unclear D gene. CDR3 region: CASSLDRRVSNYGYTF. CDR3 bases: TGTGCCAGCAGCTTGGACCGACGGGTGTCTAACTATGGCTACACCTTC. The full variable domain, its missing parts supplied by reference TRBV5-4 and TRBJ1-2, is ETGVTQSPTHLIKTRGQQVTLRCSSQSGHNTVSWYQQALGQGPQFIFQYYREEENGRGNFPPRFSGLQFPNYSSELNVNALELDDSALYLCASSLDRRVSNYGYTFGSGTRLTVV.